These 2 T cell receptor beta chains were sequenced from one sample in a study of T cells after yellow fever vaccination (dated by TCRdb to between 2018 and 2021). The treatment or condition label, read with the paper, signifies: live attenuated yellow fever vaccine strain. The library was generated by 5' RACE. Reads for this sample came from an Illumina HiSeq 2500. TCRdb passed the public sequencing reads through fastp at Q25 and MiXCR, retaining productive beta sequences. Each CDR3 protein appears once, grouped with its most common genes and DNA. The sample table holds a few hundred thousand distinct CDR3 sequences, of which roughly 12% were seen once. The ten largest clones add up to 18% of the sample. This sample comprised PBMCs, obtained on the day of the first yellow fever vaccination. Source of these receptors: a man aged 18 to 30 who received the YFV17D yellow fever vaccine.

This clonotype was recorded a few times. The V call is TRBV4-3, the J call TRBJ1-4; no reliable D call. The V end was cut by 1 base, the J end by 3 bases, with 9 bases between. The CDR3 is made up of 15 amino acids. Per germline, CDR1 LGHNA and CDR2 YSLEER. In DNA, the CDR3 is TGCGCCAGCAGCCAAGTGGGCTATTCTAATGAAAAACTGTTTTTT. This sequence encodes CASSQVGYSNEKLFF.

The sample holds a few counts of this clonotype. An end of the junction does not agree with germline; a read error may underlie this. CDR3 residues: CASSPTGSKADTQYF. CDR3 DNA: TGTGCTAGCAGCCCCACAGGGTCGAAGGCAGATACGCAGTATTTT. This sequence joins TRBV7-7 and TRBJ2-3; TRBD1 is a possible D gene (6 bases). The CDR3 has 15 residues. Germline assignment: CDR1 SSHAT and CDR2 FNYEAQ (reference sequence).